This T cell receptor (beta chain) was captured by sequencing in a study of control samples from healthy donors and cancer patients. V was shortened by 4 bases and J by 2 bases, with 10 bases between the two germline ends. The CDR3 sequence is 13 residues long. The germline gives CDR1 SGDLS, CDR2 YYNGEE. The table came from immunoSEQ multiplex PCR; TCRdb's copy has only in-frame clones and leaves some out. The table includes 400,000 to 500,000 clones, 80% to 95% detected once. This clone was detected only a few times. The clonotype comes from a man aged 35 to 55 with head and neck cancer. The sample was PBMCs. The rearrangement joins TRBV9 to TRBJ2-7; D may be TRBD1 (5 bases). The CDR3 coding sequence is TGTGCCAGCAGCCCACAAGGGGCCTACGAGCAGTACTTC. This codes for CASSPQGAYEQYF.